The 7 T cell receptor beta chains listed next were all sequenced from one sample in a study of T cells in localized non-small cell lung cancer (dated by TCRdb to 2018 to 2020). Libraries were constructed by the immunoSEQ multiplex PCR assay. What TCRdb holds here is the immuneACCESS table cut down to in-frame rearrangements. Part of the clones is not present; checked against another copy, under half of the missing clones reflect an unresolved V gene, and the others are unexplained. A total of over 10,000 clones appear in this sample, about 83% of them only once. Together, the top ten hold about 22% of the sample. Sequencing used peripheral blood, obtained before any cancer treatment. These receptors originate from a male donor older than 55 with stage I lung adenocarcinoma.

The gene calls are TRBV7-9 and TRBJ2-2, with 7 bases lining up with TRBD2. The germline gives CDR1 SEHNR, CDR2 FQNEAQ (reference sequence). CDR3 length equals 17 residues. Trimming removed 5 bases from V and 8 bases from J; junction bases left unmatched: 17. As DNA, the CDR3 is TGTGCCAGCAGCCTACCGACCGGGACTACCGTCGAGGGGGAGCTGTTTTTT. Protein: CASSLPTGTTVEGELFF.

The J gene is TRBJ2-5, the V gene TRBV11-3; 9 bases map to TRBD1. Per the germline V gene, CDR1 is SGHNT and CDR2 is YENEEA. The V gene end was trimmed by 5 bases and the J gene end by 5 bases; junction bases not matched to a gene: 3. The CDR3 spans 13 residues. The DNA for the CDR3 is TGTGCCAGCAGCGGGGACAGGGTGGAGACCCAGTACTTC. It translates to CASSGDRVETQYF.

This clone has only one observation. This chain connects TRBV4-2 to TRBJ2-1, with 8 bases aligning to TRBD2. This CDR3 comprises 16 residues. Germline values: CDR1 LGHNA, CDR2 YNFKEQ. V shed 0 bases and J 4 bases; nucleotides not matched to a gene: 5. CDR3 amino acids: CASSQDIAGTYNEQFF. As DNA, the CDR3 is TGTGCCAGCAGCCAAGATATAGCGGGGACTTACAATGAGCAGTTCTTC.

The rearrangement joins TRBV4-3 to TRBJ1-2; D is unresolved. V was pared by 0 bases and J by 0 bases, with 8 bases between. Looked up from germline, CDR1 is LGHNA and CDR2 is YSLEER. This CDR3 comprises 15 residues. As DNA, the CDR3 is TGCGCCAGCAGCCAAGACGCCAGTCCTAACTATGGCTACACCTTC. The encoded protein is CASSQDASPNYGYTF.

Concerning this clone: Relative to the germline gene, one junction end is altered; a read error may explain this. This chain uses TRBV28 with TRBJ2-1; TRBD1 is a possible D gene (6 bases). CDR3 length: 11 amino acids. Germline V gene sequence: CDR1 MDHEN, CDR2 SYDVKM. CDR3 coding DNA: TGTGCCAGCAGTACCCGACAGGAGGTGGTCTTC. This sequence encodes CASSTRQEVVF.

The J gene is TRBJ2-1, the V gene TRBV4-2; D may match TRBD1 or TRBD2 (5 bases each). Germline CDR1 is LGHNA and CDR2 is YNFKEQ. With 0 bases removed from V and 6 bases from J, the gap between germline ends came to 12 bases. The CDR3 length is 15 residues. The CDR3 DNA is TGTGCCAGCAGCCAAGATCTGGGGGTTGGCAATGAGCAGTTCTTC. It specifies CASSQDLGVGNEQFF.

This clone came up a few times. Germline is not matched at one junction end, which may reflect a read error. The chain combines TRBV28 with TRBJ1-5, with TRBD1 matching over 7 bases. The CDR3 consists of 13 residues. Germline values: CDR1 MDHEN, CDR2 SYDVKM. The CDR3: CASLTGSVQAQHF. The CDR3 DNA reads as TGTGCCAGCCTGACAGGGTCTGTTCAGGCCCAGCATTTT.